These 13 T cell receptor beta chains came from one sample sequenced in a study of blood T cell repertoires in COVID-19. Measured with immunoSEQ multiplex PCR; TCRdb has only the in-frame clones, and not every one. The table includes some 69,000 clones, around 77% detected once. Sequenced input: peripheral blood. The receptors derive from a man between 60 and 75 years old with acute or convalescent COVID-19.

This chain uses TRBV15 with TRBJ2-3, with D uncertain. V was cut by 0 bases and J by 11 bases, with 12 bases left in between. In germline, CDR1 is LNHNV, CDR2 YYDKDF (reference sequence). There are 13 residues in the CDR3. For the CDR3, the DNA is TGTGCCACCAGCAGAGATTTACTAAGAGGGCAGTATTTT. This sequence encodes CATSRDLLRGQYF.

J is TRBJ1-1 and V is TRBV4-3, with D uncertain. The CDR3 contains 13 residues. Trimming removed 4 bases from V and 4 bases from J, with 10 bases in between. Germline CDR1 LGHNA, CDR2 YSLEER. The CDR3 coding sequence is TGCGCCAGCAGCCTCGGGATGCTCACTGAAGCTTTCTTT. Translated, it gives CASSLGMLTEAFF.

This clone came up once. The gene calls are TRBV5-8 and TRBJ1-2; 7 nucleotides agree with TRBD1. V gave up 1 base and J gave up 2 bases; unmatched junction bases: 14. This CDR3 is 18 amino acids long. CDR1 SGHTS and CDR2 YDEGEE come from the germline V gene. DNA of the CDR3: TGTGCCAGCAGCTTGTGGAGTGGTCCAGGGGGTGAGAACTATGGCTACACCTTC. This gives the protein CASSLWSGPGGENYGYTF.

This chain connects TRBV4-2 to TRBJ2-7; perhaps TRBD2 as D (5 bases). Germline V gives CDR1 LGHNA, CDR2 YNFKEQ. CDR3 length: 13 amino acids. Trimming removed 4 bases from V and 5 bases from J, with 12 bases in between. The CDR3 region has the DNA TGTGCCAGCAGCCGATCCCGGGGAGACGAGCAGTACTTC. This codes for CASSRSRGDEQYF.

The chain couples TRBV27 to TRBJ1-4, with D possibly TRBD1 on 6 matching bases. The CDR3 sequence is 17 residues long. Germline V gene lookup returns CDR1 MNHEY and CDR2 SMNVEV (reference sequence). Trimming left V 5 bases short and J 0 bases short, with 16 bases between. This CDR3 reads CASSQDLYRATNEKLFF. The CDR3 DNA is TGTGCCAGCAGTCAAGACCTATACAGGGCAACTAATGAAAAACTGTTTTTT.

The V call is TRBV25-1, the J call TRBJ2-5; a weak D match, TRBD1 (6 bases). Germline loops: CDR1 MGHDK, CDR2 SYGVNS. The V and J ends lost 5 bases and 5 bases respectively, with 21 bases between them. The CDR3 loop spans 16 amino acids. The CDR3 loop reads CASSPTTGKGEETQYF. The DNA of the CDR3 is TGTGCCAGCAGTCCCACAACAGGGAAGGGCGAGGAGACCCAGTACTTC.

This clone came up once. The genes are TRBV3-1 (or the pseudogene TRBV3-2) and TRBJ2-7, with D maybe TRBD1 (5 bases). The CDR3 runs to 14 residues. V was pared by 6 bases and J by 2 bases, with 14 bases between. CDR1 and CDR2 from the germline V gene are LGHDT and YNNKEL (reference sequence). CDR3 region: CASRPQGTTYEQYF. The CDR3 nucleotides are TGTGCCAGCAGGCCCCAGGGCACAACCTACGAGCAGTACTTC.

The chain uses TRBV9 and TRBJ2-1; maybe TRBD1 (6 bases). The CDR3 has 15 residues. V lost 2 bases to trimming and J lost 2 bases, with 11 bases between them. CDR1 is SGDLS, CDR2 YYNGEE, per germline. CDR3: CASSVQGPPYNEQFF. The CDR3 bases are TGTGCCAGCAGCGTTCAGGGGCCCCCCTACAATGAGCAGTTCTTC.

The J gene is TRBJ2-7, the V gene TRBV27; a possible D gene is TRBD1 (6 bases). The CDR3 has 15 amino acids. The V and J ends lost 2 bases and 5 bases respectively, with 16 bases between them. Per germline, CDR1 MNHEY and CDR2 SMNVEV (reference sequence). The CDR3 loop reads CASSLGTGTTHEQYF. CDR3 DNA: TGTGCCAGCAGTTTAGGTACAGGGACCACCCACGAGCAGTACTTC.

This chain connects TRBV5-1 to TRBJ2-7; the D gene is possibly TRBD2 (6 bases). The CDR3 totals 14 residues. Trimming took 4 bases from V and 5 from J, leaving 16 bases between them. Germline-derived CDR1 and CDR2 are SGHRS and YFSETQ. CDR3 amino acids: CASSRGDSLDEQYF. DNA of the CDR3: TGCGCCAGCAGCCGTGGGGACTCACTTGACGAGCAGTACTTC.

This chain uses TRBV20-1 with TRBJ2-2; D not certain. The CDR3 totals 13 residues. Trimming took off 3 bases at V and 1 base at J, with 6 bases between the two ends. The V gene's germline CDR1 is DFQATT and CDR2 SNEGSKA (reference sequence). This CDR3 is CSASGQNTGELFF. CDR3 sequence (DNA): TGCAGTGCTAGTGGTCAGAACACCGGGGAGCTGTTTTTT.

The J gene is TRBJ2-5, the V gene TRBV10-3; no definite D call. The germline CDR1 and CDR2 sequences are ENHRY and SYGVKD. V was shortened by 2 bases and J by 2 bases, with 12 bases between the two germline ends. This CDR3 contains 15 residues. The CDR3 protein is CAISEPQQAQETQYF. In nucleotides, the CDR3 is TGTGCCATCAGTGAGCCTCAGCAGGCACAAGAGACCCAGTACTTC.

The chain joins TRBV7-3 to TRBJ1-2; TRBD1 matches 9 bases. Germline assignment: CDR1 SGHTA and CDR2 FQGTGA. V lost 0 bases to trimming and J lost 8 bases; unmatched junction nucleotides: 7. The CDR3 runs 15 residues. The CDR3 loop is CASSLTGTGKGGYTF. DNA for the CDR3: TGTGCCAGCAGCTTAACCGGGACAGGGAAAGGAGGCTACACCTTC.